These T cell receptor beta chains were read from a single sample in a study of blood T cell repertoires in COVID-19. TCRdb keeps only in-frame clones here, not all; method: immunoSEQ multiplex PCR. The table records 250,000 to 300,000 clones, just over 85% of them present only once. The sample was peripheral blood. These receptors were obtained from a woman aged 30 to 39 with active or convalescent COVID-19. Each CDR3 is given with its conserved first and last residue. The D gene is left open where the match is weak. Clone size appears in some rows only: once, few, many, or a class for an expanded clone.

NA	TRBV7-9	TRBJ2-1	NA	15	TGTGCCAGCAGCCCCAGGGGAAGCTCCTACAATGAGCAGTTCTTC	CASSPRGSSYNEQFF
NA	TRBV5-8	TRBJ2-1	NA	14	TGTGCCAGCAGGATGGAGTCGTTCTCGAATGAGCAGTTCTTC	CASRMESFSNEQFF
TRBD2	TRBV9	TRBJ2-3	NA	17	TGTGCCAGCAGCCCCCGGGGTAGCGGGGGGGTGAGAGATACGCAGTATTTT	CASSPRGSGGVRDTQYF
NA	TRBV28	TRBJ2-4	NA	14	TGTGCCAGCAGTTTCTCCCGGTCGTTAAACATTCAGTACTTC	CASSFSRSLNIQYF
TRBD2	TRBV15	TRBJ2-5	NA	16	TGTGCCACCAGCAGAAGGGGACTAGCGGGCGGAGAGACCCAGTACTTC	CATSRRGLAGGETQYF
TRBD2	TRBV10-3	TRBJ2-1	NA	13	TGTGCCATCAAATCGGGGGGTTACAATGAGCAGTTCTTC	CAIKSGGYNEQFF
TRBD2	TRBV30	TRBJ2-3	few	14	TGTGCCTGGAGTGTAGCGGGGGGCACAGATACGCAGTATTTT	CAWSVAGGTDTQYF
TRBD1	TRBV27	TRBJ1-5	NA	14	TGTGCCAGCCGAAGACAGGGCTACAATCAGCCCCAGCATTTT	CASRRQGYNQPQHF
TRBD1	TRBV30	TRBJ1-2	NA	16	TGTGCCTGGAGAGGAGCCGACAGGGGCGAATACTATGGCTACACCTTC	CAWRGADRGEYYGYTF
TRBD1	TRBV5-8	TRBJ1-2	NA	17	TGTGCCAGCAGAATACCGGGACAGGGGATATCTAACTATGGCTACACCTTC	CASRIPGQGISNYGYTF
NA	TRBV12-3/TRBV12-4	TRBJ2-1	NA	13	TGTGCCAGCAGTTTGCGGCCTCTCAATGAGCAGTTCTTC	CASSLRPLNEQFF
TRBD1	TRBV19	TRBJ2-5	NA	18	TGTGCCAGTAGTATAGTTTCTACGGGGACAGCGTACCAAGAGACCCAGTACTTC	CASSIVSTGTAYQETQYF
NA	TRBV6-5	TRBJ1-6	NA	13	TGTGCCACCCCGAGCTCCTATAATTCACCCCTCCACTTT	CATPSSYNSPLHF
TRBD1	TRBV7-9	TRBJ2-1	NA	17	TGTGCCAGCAGCTTGGGGCCGCAGGGGGCGAAGTACAATGAGCAGTTCTTC	CASSLGPQGAKYNEQFF
NA	TRBV19	TRBJ1-5	NA	15	TGTGCCAGTAGTATTACAAGCGATGGCAATCAGCCCCAGCATTTT	CASSITSDGNQPQHF
NA	TRBV5-5	TRBJ2-6	NA	17	TGTGCCAGCAGCTTTATGAGGGTAGTCTCTGGGGCCAACGTCCTGACTTTC	CASSFMRVVSGANVLTF
TRBD1	TRBV5-1	TRBJ1-2	NA	14	TGCGCCAGCAGCTACCAGGGACAGGAGACTGGCTACACCTTC	CASSYQGQETGYTF
TRBD1	TRBV29-1	TRBJ1-2	NA	14	TGCAGCGCCACACGGGACAGGGCGGACTATGGCTACACCTTC	CSATRDRADYGYTF
TRBD1	TRBV6-1	TRBJ2-1	NA	15	TGTGCCAGCAGTGACCGGGACAGACCCTACAATGAGCAGTTCTTC	CASSDRDRPYNEQFF
NA	TRBV29-1	TRBJ2-5	NA	11	TGCAGCGTCTCAGGTCAAGAGACCCAGTACTTC	CSVSGQETQYF
TRBD1	TRBV18	TRBJ1-1	few	16	TGTGCCAGCTCACCGCGACAGGGGGTAGAGAACACTGAAGCTTTCTTT	CASSPRQGVENTEAFF
TRBD2	TRBV11-3	TRBJ2-1	once	13	TGTGCCAGCAGCTTAGTTGGGGAGGGCGAACAGTTCTTC	CASSLVGEGEQFF
TRBD2	TRBV19	TRBJ2-1	NA	14	TGTGCCAGTAAGAGGGCGGGGGGGACCGATGAGCAGTTCTTC	CASKRAGGTDEQFF
NA	TRBV5-1	TRBJ2-7	NA	14	TGCGCCAGCAGCTCATCTACAGGTCCCTACGAGCAGTACTTC	CASSSSTGPYEQYF
TRBD2	TRBV7-2	TRBJ2-1	NA	16	TGTGCCAGCATCCAGGGCGGGCTAGCGGGGGGAAATGAGCAGTTCTTC	CASIQGGLAGGNEQFF
TRBD1	TRBV7-3	TRBJ2-2	NA	16	TGTGCCAGCAGCCTCGACAGGGCTGGTACGTCCGGGGAGCTGTTTTTT	CASSLDRAGTSGELFF
TRBD2	TRBV7-6	TRBJ2-1	NA	15	TGTGCCAGCAGCGTCACTAGCGGCTCCTACAATGAGCAGTTCTTC	CASSVTSGSYNEQFF
NA	TRBV3-1/TRBV3-2	TRBJ1-1	once	16	TGTGCCAGCAGCCCAAATAGGAGGGTTCGGAACACTGAAGCTTTCTTT	CASSPNRRVRNTEAFF
NA	TRBV5-1	TRBJ2-3	NA	13	TGCGCCAGCAGCCCGGACTCCCAGGATACGCAGTATTTT	CASSPDSQDTQYF
NA	TRBV15	TRBJ1-6	once	16	TGTGCCACCAGCAGAGATTCTCTGGGGGGTCAATCACCCCTCCACTTT	CATSRDSLGGQSPLHF
NA	TRBV11-1	TRBJ1-1	NA	14	TGTGCCAGCAGCTTAGACGGGGTTGGGACTGAAGCTTTCTTT	CASSLDGVGTEAFF
NA	TRBV29-1	TRBJ1-1	NA	14	TGCAGCGGACGCAAGGGCCTCGGCGGGACTGAAGCTTTCTTT	CSGRKGLGGTEAFF
TRBD1	TRBV5-1	TRBJ1-3	NA	16	TGCGCCAGCAGCGTGGGACAGCTCTACTCTGGAAACACCATATATTTT	CASSVGQLYSGNTIYF
TRBD1	TRBV2	TRBJ2-1	NA	15	TGTGCCAGCAGTGCTGACAGGGGTGGAGGCAATGAGCAGTTCTTC	CASSADRGGGNEQFF
NA	TRBV7-2	TRBJ1-6	NA	15	TGTGCCAGCAGCGCGCGCGGTCGAAACAATTCACCCCTCCACTTT	CASSARGRNNSPLHF
TRBD1	TRBV19	TRBJ2-1	NA	12	TGTGCGAGCGAGGGGGCTTACAATGAGCAGTTCTTC	CASEGAYNEQFF
NA	TRBV27	TRBJ2-5	NA	12	TGTGCCAGCAGTTCCAATCAAGAGACCCAGTACTTC	CASSSNQETQYF
TRBD1	TRBV14	TRBJ2-7	once	21	TGTGCCAGCAGCCAAGGGAGACCGGGACAGGTGCCCCACCCCCGGGACTACGAGCAGTACTTC	CASSQGRPGQVPHPRDYEQYF